This T cell receptor (beta chain) was retrieved from a study of blood T cell repertoires in COVID-19. The CDR3 has 14 amino acids. Germline values: CDR1 GTSNPN, CDR2 SVGIG (reference sequence). V shed 3 bases and J 5 bases; nucleotides not matched to a gene: 4. Method: immunoSEQ multiplex PCR; TCRdb's copy keeps in-frame clones and lacks some. The sample yields 110,000 or so clones, 84% seen once. Sequenced sample: peripheral blood. The chain uses TRBV30 and TRBJ2-3; 11 bases are shared with TRBD2. The TCR sequence derives from a woman between 40 and 50 years old with acute or convalescent COVID-19. The CDR3 here is CAWRLAGVEDTQYF. The CDR3 bases are TGTGCCTGGAGACTAGCGGGGGTCGAAGATACGCAGTATTTT.